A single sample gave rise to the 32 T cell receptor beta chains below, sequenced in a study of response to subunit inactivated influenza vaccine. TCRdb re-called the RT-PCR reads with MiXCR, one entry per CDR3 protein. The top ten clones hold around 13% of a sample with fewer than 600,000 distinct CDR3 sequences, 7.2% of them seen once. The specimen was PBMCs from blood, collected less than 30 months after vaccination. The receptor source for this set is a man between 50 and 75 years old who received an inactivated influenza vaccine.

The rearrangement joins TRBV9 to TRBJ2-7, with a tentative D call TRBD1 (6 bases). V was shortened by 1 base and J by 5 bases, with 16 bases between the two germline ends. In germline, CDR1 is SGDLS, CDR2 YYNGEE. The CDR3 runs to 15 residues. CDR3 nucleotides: TGTGCCAGCAGCGTATCAGGGACAACCATCGACGAGCAGTACTTC. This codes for CASSVSGTTIDEQYF.

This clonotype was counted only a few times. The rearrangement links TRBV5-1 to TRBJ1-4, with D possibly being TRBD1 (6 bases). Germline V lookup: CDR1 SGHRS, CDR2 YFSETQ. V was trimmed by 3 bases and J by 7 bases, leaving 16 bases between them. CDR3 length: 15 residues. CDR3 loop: CASSWTVGSGEKLFF. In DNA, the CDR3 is TGCGCCAGCAGCTGGACAGTCGGTTCTGGTGAAAAACTGTTTTTT.

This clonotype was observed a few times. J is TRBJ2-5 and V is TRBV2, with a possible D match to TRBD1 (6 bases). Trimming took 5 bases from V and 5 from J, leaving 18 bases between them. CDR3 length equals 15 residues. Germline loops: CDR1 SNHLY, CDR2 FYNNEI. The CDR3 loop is CASSLRTATWETQYF. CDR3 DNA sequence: TGTGCCAGCAGTCTTCGGACAGCGACTTGGGAGACCCAGTACTTC.

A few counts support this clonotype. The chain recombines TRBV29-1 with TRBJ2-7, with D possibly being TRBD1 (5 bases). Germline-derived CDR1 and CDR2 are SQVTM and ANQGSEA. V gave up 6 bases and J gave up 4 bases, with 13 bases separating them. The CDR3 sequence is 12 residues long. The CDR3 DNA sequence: TGCAGCGTAAACTCCCAGGGATACGAGCAGTACTTC. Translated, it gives CSVNSQGYEQYF.

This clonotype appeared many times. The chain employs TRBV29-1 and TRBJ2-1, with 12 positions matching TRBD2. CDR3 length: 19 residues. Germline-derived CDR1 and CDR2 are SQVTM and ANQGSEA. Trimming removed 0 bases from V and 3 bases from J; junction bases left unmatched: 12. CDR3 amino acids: CSVEDPSGLAGNYYNEQFF. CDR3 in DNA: TGCAGCGTTGAAGATCCTTCCGGACTAGCGGGGAATTACTACAATGAGCAGTTCTTC.

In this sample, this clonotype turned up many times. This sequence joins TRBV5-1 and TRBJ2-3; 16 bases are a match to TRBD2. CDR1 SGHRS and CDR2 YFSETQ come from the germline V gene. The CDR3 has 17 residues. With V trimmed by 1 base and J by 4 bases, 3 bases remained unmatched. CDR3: CASSLTGLAGGSDTQYF. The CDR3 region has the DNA TGCGCCAGCAGCTTGACGGGACTAGCGGGAGGGTCAGATACGCAGTATTTT. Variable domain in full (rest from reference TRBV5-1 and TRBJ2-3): KAGVTQTPRYLIKTRGQQVTLSCSPISGHRSVSWYQQTPGQGLQFLFEYFSETQRNKGNFPGRFSGRQFSNSRSEMNVSTLELGDSALYLCASSLTGLAGGSDTQYFGPGTRLTVL.

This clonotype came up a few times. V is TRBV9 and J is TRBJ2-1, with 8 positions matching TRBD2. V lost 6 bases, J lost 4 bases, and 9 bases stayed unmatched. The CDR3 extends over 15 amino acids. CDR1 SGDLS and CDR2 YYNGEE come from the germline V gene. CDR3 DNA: TGTGCCAGCACCGAATCCACTAGCGGTTACAATGAGCAGTTCTTC. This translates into CASTESTSGYNEQFF.

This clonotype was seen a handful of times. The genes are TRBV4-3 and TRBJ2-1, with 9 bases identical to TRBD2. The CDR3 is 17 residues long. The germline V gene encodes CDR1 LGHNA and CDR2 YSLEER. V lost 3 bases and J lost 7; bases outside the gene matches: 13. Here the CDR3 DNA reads TGCGCCAGCAGCCAGGGATTGCGGGGGGGCGCTTTAAATGAGCAGTTCTTC. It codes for CASSQGLRGGALNEQFF.

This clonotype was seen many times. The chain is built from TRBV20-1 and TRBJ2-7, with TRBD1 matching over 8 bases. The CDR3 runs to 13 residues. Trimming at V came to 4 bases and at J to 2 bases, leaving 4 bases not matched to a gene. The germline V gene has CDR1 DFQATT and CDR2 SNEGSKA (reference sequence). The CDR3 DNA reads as TGCAGTGCTACGGACAGGGCGGCCTACGAGCAGTACTTC. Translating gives CSATDRAAYEQYF.

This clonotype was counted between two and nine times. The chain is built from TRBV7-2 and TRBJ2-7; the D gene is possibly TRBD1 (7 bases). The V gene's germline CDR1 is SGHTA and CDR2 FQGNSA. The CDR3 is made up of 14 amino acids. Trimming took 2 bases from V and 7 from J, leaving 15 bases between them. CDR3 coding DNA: TGTGCCAGCAGCTTACCCGCAGGGGGGAGAGAGCAGTACTTC. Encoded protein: CASSLPAGGREQYF.

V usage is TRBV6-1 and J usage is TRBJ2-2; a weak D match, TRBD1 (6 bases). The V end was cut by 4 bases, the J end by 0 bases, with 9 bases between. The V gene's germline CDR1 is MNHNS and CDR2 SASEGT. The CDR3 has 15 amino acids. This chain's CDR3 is CASSGRTANTGELFF. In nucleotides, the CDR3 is TGTGCCAGCAGTGGCAGGACAGCGAACACCGGGGAGCTGTTTTTT.

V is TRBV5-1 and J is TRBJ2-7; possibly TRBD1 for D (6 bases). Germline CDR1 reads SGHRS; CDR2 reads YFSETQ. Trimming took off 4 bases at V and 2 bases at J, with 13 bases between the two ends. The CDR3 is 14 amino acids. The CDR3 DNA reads TGCGCCAGCAGCCTGGGGGCAGGTGCCTACGAGCAGTACTTC. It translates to CASSLGAGAYEQYF.

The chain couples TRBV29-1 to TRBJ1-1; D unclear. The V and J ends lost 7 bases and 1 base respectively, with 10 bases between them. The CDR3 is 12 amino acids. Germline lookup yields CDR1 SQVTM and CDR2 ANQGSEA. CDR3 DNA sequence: TGCAGCGCCGAGAGAGCGAACACTGAAGCTTTCTTT. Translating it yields CSAERANTEAFF.

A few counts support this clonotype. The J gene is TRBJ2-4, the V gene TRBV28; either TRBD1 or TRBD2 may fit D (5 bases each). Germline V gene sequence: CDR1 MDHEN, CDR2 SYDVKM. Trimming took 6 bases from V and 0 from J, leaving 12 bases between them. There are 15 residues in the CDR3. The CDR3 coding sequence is TGTGCCAGCAGGGGGACGGAGCTAGCCAAAAACATTCAGTACTTC. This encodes CASRGTELAKNIQYF.

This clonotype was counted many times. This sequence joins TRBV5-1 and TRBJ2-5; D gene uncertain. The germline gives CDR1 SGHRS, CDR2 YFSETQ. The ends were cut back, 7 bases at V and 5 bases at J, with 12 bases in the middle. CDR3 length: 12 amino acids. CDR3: CASRSEGETQYF. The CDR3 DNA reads TGCGCCAGCCGCAGCGAAGGGGAGACCCAGTACTTC.

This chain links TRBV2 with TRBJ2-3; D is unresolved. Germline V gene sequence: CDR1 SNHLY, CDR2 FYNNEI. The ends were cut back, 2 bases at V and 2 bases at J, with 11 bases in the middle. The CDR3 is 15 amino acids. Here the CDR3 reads CASSENPGTTDTQYF. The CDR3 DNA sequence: TGTGCCAGCAGTGAAAATCCCGGTACCACAGATACGCAGTATTTT.

The CDR3 DNA sequence: TGTGCCAGCAGCTTACAGTTCCCCCAAGAGACCCAGTACTTC. Amino acid sequence: CASSLQFPQETQYF. This chain uses TRBV7-8 with TRBJ2-5; D is unclear. CDR1 SGHVS and CDR2 FQNEAQ come from the germline V gene. The CDR3 is 14 residues long. V was trimmed by 2 bases and J by 1 base, leaving 8 bases between them.

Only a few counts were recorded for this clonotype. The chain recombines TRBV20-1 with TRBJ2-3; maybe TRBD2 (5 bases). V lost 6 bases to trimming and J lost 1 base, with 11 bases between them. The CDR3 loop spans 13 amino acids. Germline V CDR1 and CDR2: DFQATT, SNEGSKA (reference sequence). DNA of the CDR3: TGCAGTGCCCGGGGTAGCGGCACAGATACGCAGTATTTT. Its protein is CSARGSGTDTQYF.

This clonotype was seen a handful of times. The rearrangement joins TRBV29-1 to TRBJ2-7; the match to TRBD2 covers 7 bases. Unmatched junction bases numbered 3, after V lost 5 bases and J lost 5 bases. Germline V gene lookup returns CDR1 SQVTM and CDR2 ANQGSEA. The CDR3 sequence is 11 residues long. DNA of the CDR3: TGCAGCGTTCTGACTAGCCACGAGCAGTACTTC. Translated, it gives CSVLTSHEQYF.

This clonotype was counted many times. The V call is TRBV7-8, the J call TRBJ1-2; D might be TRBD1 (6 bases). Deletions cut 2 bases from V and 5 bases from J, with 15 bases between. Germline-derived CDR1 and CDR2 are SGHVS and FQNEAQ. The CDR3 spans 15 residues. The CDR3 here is CASSLSGALHYGYTF. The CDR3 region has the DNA TGTGCCAGCAGCTTATCAGGGGCCCTACATTATGGCTACACCTTC.

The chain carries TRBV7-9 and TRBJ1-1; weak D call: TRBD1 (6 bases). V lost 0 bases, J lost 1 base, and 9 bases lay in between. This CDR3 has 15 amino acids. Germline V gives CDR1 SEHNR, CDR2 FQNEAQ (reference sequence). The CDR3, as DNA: TGTGCCAGCAGCTTAGCGGGGGCCGAGAACACTGAAGCTTTCTTT. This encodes CASSLAGAENTEAFF.

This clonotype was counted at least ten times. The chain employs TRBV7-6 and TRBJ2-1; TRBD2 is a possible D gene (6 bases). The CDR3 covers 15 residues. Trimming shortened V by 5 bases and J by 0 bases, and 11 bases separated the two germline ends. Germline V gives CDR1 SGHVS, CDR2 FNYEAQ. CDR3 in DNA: TGTGCCAGCAGCCCGGGAGATAGCTCCTACAATGAGCAGTTCTTC. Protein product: CASSPGDSSYNEQFF.

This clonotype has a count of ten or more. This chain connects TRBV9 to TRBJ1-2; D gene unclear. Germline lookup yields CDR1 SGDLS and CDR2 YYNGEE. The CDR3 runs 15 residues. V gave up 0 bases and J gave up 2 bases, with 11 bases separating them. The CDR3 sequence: CASSVAAGSNYGYTF. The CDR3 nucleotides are TGTGCCAGCAGCGTAGCGGCTGGATCCAACTATGGCTACACCTTC.

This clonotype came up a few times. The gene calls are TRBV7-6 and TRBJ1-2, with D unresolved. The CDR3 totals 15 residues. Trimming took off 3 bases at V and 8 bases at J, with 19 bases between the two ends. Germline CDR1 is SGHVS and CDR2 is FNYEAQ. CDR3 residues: CASSFSPTSIEGYTF. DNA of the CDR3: TGTGCCAGCAGCTTCTCCCCCACTTCAATTGAGGGCTACACCTTC.

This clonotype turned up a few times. CDR3 in DNA: TGTGCCAGCAGTTACTCGGGGGGAGCTGGCTACACCTTC. Translated: CASSYSGGAGYTF. The chain joins TRBV6-5 to TRBJ1-2; tentatively, D is TRBD1 (5 bases). Germline lookup yields CDR1 MNHEY and CDR2 SVGAGI. The CDR3 runs 13 residues. The V end was cut by 0 bases, the J end by 7 bases, with 9 bases between.

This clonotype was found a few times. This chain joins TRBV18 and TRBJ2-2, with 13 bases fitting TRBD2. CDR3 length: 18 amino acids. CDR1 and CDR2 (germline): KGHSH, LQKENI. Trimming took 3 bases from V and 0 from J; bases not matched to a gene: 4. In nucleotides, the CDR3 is TGTGCCAGCTCACCTAGACTAGCGGGAGGAACGAACACCGGGGAGCTGTTTTTT. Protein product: CASSPRLAGGTNTGELFF.

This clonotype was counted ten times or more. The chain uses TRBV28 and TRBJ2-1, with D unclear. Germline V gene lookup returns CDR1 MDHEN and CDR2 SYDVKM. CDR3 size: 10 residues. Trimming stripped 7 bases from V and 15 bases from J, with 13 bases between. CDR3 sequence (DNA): TGTGCCAGCATCGTACCCCGGCGGTTCTTC. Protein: CASIVPRRFF.

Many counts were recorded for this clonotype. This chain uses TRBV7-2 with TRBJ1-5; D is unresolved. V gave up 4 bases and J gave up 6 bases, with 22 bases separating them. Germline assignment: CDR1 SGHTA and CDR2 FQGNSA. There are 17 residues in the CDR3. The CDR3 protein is CASSSRTRRSLFQPQHF. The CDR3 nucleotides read TGTGCCAGCAGCTCCCGGACCAGAAGGTCGTTGTTTCAGCCCCAGCATTTT.

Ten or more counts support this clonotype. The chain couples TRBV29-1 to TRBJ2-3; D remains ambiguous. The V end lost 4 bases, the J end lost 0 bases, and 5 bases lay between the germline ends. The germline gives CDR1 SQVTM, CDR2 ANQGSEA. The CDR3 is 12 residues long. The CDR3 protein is CSVGSSTDTQYF. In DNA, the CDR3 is TGCAGCGTTGGATCAAGCACAGATACGCAGTATTTT.

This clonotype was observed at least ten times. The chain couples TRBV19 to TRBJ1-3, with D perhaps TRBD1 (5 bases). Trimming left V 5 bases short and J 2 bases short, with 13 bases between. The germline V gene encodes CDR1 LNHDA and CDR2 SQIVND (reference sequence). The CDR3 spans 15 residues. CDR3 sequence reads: CASSVSGTAGNTIYF. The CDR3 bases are TGTGCCAGTAGTGTCTCCGGGACGGCTGGAAACACCATATATTTT. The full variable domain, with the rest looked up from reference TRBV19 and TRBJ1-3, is DGGITQSPKYLFRKEGQNVTLSCEQNLNHDAMYWYRQDPGQGLRLIYYSQIVNDFQKGDIAEGYSVSREKKESFPLTVTSAQKNPTAFYLCASSVSGTAGNTIYFGEGSWLTVV.

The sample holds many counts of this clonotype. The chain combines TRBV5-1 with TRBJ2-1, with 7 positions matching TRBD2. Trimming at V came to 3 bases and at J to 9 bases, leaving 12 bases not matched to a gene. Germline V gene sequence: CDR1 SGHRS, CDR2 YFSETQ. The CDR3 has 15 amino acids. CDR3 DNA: TGCGCCAGCAGCTCGTCTGGCGGGGGTTTAAGTGAGCAGTTCTTC. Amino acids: CASSSSGGGLSEQFF.

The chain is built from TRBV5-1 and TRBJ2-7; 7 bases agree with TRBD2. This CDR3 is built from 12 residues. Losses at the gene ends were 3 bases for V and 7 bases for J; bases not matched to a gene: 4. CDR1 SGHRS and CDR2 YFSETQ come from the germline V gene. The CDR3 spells CASSSRGEEQYF. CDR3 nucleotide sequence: TGCGCCAGCAGCTCTCGGGGGGAGGAGCAGTACTTC.